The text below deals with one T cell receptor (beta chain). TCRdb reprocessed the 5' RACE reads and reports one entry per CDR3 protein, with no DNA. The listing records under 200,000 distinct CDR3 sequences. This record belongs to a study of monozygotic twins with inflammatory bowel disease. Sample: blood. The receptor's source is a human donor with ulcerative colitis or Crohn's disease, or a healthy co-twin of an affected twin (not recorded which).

CDR3 loop: CASSPSGGAYNEQFF. The chain carries TRBV7-3 and TRBJ2-1; lacking DNA, the TRBD2 call made by TCRdb goes unchecked. This CDR3 is 15 amino acids long. Germline V gives CDR1 SGHTA, CDR2 FQGTGA.